This T cell receptor beta chain was documented in a study of identical twins. Using its own MiXCR run on the 5' RACE reads, TCRdb lists one record per CDR3 protein. The sample has nearly 900,000 distinct CDR3 sequences, roughly an eighth seen once; the top ten hold about 1.5%. Trimming stripped 4 bases from V and 2 bases from J, with 15 bases between. The CDR3 runs 16 residues. Findings of the study overall: Cross-sectional statistics underpinned the conclusions; the same donors were not followed. Within cord blood, abundant beta clonotypes carried fewer insertions, but memory repertoires showed no such trend. Out-of-frame TCR alpha sharing observed in monozygotic twins exceeded model estimates.

With regard to this clonotype: Its cognate antigen is unknown.

The same data also went into a second study, on yellow fever vaccine responses in identical twins. As that report states: Twins' vaccine T cell responses reportedly seemed partly convergent and partly personalized.

Sequencing input: PBMCs. The chain joins TRBV12-3 or TRBV12-4 to TRBJ1-5; tentative D call: TRBD1 (6 bases). This TCR came from a woman under 30 in good health. CDR3 nucleotide sequence: TGTGCCAGCAGTTCTACAGGGACAAGTGGCAATCAGCCCCAGCATTTT. It codes for CASSSTGTSGNQPQHF.